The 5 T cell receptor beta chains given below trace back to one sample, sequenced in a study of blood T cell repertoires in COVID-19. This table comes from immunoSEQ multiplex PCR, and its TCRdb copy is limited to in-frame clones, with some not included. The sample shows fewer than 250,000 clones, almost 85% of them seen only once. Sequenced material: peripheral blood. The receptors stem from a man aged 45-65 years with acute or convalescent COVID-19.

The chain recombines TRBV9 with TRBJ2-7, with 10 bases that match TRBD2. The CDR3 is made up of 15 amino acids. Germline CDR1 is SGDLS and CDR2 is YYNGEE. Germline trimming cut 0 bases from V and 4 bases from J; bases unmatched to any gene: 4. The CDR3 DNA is TGTGCCAGCAGCGTAGCAGCTAGCGGGAGTTACGAGCAGTACTTC. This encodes CASSVAASGSYEQYF.

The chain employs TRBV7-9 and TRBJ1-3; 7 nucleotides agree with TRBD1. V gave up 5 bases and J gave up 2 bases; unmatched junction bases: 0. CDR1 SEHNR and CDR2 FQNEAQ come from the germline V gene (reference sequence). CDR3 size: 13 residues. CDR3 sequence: CASSQGAGNTIYF. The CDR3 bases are TGTGCCAGCAGCCAGGGGGCTGGAAACACCATATATTTT.

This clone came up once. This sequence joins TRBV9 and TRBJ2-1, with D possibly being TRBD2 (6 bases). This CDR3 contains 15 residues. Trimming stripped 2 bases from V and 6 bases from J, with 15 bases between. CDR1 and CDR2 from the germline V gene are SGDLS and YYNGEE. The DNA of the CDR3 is TGTGCCAGCAGCGTCCGGAGGGCCGTTATCAATGAGCAGTTCTTC. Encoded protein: CASSVRRAVINEQFF.

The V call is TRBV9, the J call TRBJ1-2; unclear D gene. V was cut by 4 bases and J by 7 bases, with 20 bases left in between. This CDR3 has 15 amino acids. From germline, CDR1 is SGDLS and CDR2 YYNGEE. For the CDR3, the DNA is TGTGCCAGCAGCCACCTTTCCCCGGGTTCGGGTGGCTACACCTTC. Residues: CASSHLSPGSGGYTF.

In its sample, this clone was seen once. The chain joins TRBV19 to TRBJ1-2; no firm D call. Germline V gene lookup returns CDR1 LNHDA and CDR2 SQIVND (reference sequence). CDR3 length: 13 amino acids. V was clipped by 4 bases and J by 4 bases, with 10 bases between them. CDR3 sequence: CASSNQVSYGYTF. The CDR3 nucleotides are TGTGCCAGTAGTAATCAGGTCAGCTATGGCTACACCTTC.